A single sample is the source of the 30 T cell receptor beta chains below, sequenced in a study of shared clonotypes between healthy human individuals. Method: immunoSEQ multiplex PCR; TCRdb's copy keeps in-frame clones and lacks some. This sample has roughly 570,000 clones, with roughly 98% found just once. CD45RO negativity and positive selection for CCR7 defined naive CD8 cells, a population that excluded terminally differentiated effector memory CD45RA+ cells. Sequencing input: naive CD8+ T cells sorted from blood. The receptors derive from a man under 40 in good health.

The chain links TRBV6-5 to TRBJ2-3; unclear D gene. The CDR3 is made up of 13 amino acids. V shed 6 bases and J shed 4 bases, with 11 bases lying between them. CDR1 is MNHEY, CDR2 SVGAGI, per germline. The CDR3 sequence is CASSHGTSDTQYF. The DNA for the CDR3 is TGTGCCAGCAGCCACGGTACCTCAGATACGCAGTATTTT.

The V call is TRBV27, the J call TRBJ2-1; 10 bases match TRBD2. CDR3 length equals 16 residues. The V and J ends lost 2 bases and 5 bases, in that order; junction bases with no gene match: 6. Germline-derived CDR1 and CDR2 are MNHEY and SMNVEV (reference sequence). The CDR3 region has the DNA TGTGCCAGCAGTTTACTCAGGAGCGGGAGGGACAATGAGCAGTTCTTC. It is translated as CASSLLRSGRDNEQFF.

This clone appeared a single time. V gene TRBV25-1 combines with J gene TRBJ2-2, with D unresolved. Germline lookup yields CDR1 MGHDK and CDR2 SYGVNS. V was cut by 1 base and J by 2 bases, with 8 bases left in between. This CDR3 comprises 15 residues. CDR3 region: CASSEFDRNTGELFF. Here the CDR3 DNA reads TGTGCCAGCAGTGAATTTGACCGAAACACCGGGGAGCTGTTTTTT.

This sequence joins TRBV5-4 and TRBJ2-2, with 8 nucleotides matching TRBD2. The V and J ends lost 1 base and 0 bases, in that order; junction bases with no gene match: 8. CDR3 length: 18 amino acids. CDR1 SGHNT and CDR2 YYREEE come from the germline V gene (reference sequence). In nucleotides, the CDR3 is TGTGCCAGCAGCTTGTTGGGTAGCGGGGCCCCGAACACCGGGGAGCTGTTTTTT. Its translation: CASSLLGSGAPNTGELFF.

This chain joins TRBV30 and TRBJ1-3; D is uncertain. The germline CDR1 and CDR2 sequences are GTSNPN and SVGIG (reference sequence). The V and J ends lost 4 bases and 5 bases respectively, with 24 bases between them. The CDR3 length is 17 residues. CDR3 region: CAWTGQTSPLARNTIYF. DNA for the CDR3: TGTGCCTGGACTGGGCAGACCAGTCCCCTTGCTCGAAACACCATATATTTT.

The chain recombines TRBV29-1 with TRBJ2-7; 11 bases fit TRBD2. This CDR3 contains 13 residues. Germline V gene data show CDR1 as SQVTM and CDR2 as ANQGSEA. With 2 bases clipped from V and 7 bases from J, the junction kept 4 bases outside the gene matches. The CDR3 DNA reads TGCAGCGTTGAAACTAGCGGGAGTGAGGAGCAGTACTTC. Amino acids: CSVETSGSEEQYF.

The chain uses TRBV28 and TRBJ2-3, with 9 nucleotides matching TRBD1. Germline values: CDR1 MDHEN, CDR2 SYDVKM. The CDR3 is 17 amino acids. After removal of 4 bases from V and 2 bases from J, the junction contained 10 bases not matched to a gene. CDR3 region: CASSSRDREDLTDTQYF. In nucleotides, the CDR3 is TGTGCCAGCAGTTCCCGGGACAGGGAAGATCTCACAGATACGCAGTATTTT.

The chain has TRBV4-1 and TRBJ2-1, with a weak D call TRBD1 (6 bases). The CDR3 has 14 residues. V lost 1 base and J 7 bases, leaving 11 bases between the germline ends. Germline lookup yields CDR1 MGHRA and CDR2 YSYEKL. The CDR3 nucleotides are TGCGCCAGCAGCCAAGGGACAGAGACGAATGAGCAGTTCTTC. Its translation: CASSQGTETNEQFF.

The chain is built from TRBV6-5 and TRBJ1-1; the D is unclear. The V gene's germline CDR1 is MNHEY and CDR2 SVGAGI. V gave up 0 bases and J gave up 4 bases, with 12 bases separating them. CDR3 length: 15 amino acids. The CDR3 DNA follows: TGTGCCAGCAGTTACTCGAAAACCGGAATCACTGAAGCTTTCTTT. Its translation is CASSYSKTGITEAFF.

This clone was picked up one time. The chain joins TRBV30 to TRBJ1-2; perhaps TRBD1 as D (6 bases). This CDR3 region has 15 residues. Germline values: CDR1 GTSNPN, CDR2 SVGIG (reference sequence). The germline V and J ends were trimmed by 6 bases and 7 bases, with 24 bases remaining between them. CDR3 sequence reads: CACEPWGGGPGGYTF. Here the CDR3 DNA reads TGTGCCTGCGAACCTTGGGGGGGCGGTCCCGGTGGCTACACCTTC. Supplemented by reference TRBV30 and TRBJ1-2, the full variable domain reads SQTIHQWPATLVQPVGSPLSLECTVEGTSNPNLYWYRQAAGRGLQLLFYSVGIGQISSEVPQNLSASRPQDRQFILSSKKLLLSDSGFYLCACEPWGGGPGGYTFGSGTRLTVV.

The chain has TRBV2 and TRBJ2-3; D remains ambiguous. V shed 4 bases and J shed 6 bases, with 20 bases lying between them. CDR1 is SNHLY, CDR2 FYNNEI, per germline. The CDR3 is 16 residues long. The CDR3 nucleotides read TGTGCCAGCAGTGTTTCCAGCACATATGATATGGATACGCAGTATTTT. Protein product: CASSVSSTYDMDTQYF.

Of note for this clone: This specimen includes other DNA sequences encoding the same CDR3. V and J are TRBV28 and TRBJ2-3; D may correspond to TRBD1 or TRBD2 (5 bases each). Germline assignment: CDR1 MDHEN and CDR2 SYDVKM. This CDR3 is built from 15 residues. Trimming left V 2 bases short and J 0 bases short, with 9 bases between. The CDR3 is CASSLGAGSTDTQYF. The DNA for the CDR3 is TGTGCCAGCAGTTTAGGGGCGGGTAGCACAGATACGCAGTATTTT.

This clone was seen a single time. The J gene is TRBJ2-7, the V gene TRBV4-3, with TRBD1 matching over 7 bases. Germline CDR1 LGHNA, CDR2 YSLEER. Germline trimming cut 4 bases from V and 2 bases from J; bases unmatched to any gene: 8. The CDR3 runs to 15 residues. CDR3 sequence reads: CASSLDRDSAYEQYF. The DNA for the CDR3 is TGCGCCAGCAGCCTAGACCGGGACAGCGCCTACGAGCAGTACTTC.

The genes are TRBV5-5 and TRBJ1-1; D gene unclear. CDR3 size: 14 residues. The germline gives CDR1 SGHKS, CDR2 YYEKEE (reference sequence). Deletions cut 1 base from V and 0 bases from J, with 7 bases between. The CDR3 DNA reads TGTGCCAGCAGCTTGTATCATCTGAACACTGAAGCTTTCTTT. Its protein is CASSLYHLNTEAFF.

This chain connects TRBV28 to TRBJ1-5, with a tentative D call TRBD1 (5 bases). CDR3 length equals 15 residues. V dropped 2 bases and J dropped 3 bases, with 11 bases sitting between them. The germline gives CDR1 MDHEN, CDR2 SYDVKM. The CDR3, as DNA: TGTGCCAGCAGTTTAAGAGGGGTTGCCAATCAGCCCCAGCATTTT. It specifies CASSLRGVANQPQHF. Based on the CDR3 plus reference TRBV28 and TRBJ1-5, the full variable domain is DVKVTQSSRYLVKRTGEKVFLECVQDMDHENMFWYRQDPGLGLRLIYFSYDVKMKEKGDIPEGYSVSREKKERFSLILESASTNQTSMYLCASSLRGVANQPQHFGDGTRLSIL.

The genes are TRBV25-1 and TRBJ2-3; no firm D call. Between the trimmed V and J ends, which lost 1 base and 2 bases, there was a span of 10 bases. The CDR3 covers 15 residues. The germline V gene has CDR1 MGHDK and CDR2 SYGVNS. The CDR3 DNA is TGTGCCAGCAGTGAATTAGAATCGTACACAGATACGCAGTATTTT. Translating it yields CASSELESYTDTQYF.

The chain carries TRBV10-3 and TRBJ2-7; a weak D match, TRBD1 (5 bases). Per germline, CDR1 ENHRY and CDR2 SYGVKD. V dropped 3 bases and J dropped 0 bases, with 9 bases sitting between them. The CDR3 totals 14 residues. Here the CDR3 reads CAISETGSSYEQYF. For the CDR3, the DNA is TGTGCCATCAGTGAAACAGGTAGCTCCTACGAGCAGTACTTC.

The chain employs TRBV5-4 and TRBJ2-7, with D unclear. The germline V and J ends were trimmed by 2 bases and 3 bases, with 9 bases remaining between them. Germline CDR1 SGHNT, CDR2 YYREEE (reference sequence). The CDR3 loop spans 13 amino acids. The CDR3 region is CASSFGDLYEQYF. In DNA, the CDR3 is TGTGCCAGCAGCTTTGGGGATCTCTACGAGCAGTACTTC.

The chain has TRBV5-1 and TRBJ2-5; a weak D match, TRBD2 (6 bases). The CDR3 spans 16 residues. Germline CDR1 reads SGHRS; CDR2 reads YFSETQ. V gave up 0 bases and J gave up 4 bases, with 16 bases separating them. In DNA, the CDR3 is TGCGCCAGCAGCTTGGACTGGACGGGAGTTCGAGAGACCCAGTACTTC. It is translated as CASSLDWTGVRETQYF.

This rearrangement joins TRBV15 to TRBJ2-6; D remains unclear. The length of the CDR3 is 14 residues. Germline V gene lookup returns CDR1 LNHNV and CDR2 YYDKDF (reference sequence). V lost 4 bases and J lost 0, with 4 bases in between. The CDR3 nucleotides read TGTGCCACCAGCAAGGTCTCTGGGGCCAACGTCCTGACTTTC. This gives the protein CATSKVSGANVLTF.

Of note for this clone: The same CDR3 arises from other DNA sequences in this sample as well. The chain joins TRBV7-2 to TRBJ1-1; D not resolved. The V and J ends lost 2 bases and 0 bases respectively, with 7 bases between them. Germline V gives CDR1 SGHTA, CDR2 FQGNSA. The CDR3 runs 14 residues. The CDR3 region is CASSLSDMNTEAFF. CDR3 nucleotide sequence: TGTGCCAGCAGCTTATCAGACATGAACACTGAAGCTTTCTTT.

The chain couples TRBV29-1 to TRBJ2-7, with TRBD2 matching 8 bases. Trimming removed 7 bases from V and 6 bases from J; junction bases left unmatched: 14. CDR1 is SQVTM, CDR2 ANQGSEA, per germline. The CDR3 is 14 residues long. The CDR3 spells CSAGGTAGVSEQYF. The CDR3 DNA sequence: TGCAGCGCCGGTGGCACAGCGGGAGTAAGCGAGCAGTACTTC.

This clone has a single count. At one end, the junction sequence differs from germline, possibly due to a read error. This chain joins TRBV10-1 and TRBJ2-1; TRBD2 might be the D (6 bases). CDR3 length equals 14 residues. Germline V gene lookup returns CDR1 WNHNN and CDR2 SYGVQD (reference sequence). The CDR3 spells CASSGGDSHNEQFF. In DNA form, the CDR3 reads TGCGCCAGCAGTGGGGGGGACTCCCACAATGAGCAGTTCTTC.

The chain combines TRBV2 with TRBJ2-1, with 7 nucleotides matching TRBD1. This CDR3 contains 14 residues. CDR1 SNHLY and CDR2 FYNNEI come from the germline V gene. After removal of 11 bases from V and 6 bases from J, the junction contained 13 bases not matched to a gene. CDR3 amino acids: CARTGAGSGNEQFF. DNA of the CDR3: TGTGCCCGTACAGGGGCAGGGAGCGGCAATGAGCAGTTCTTC.

In the case of this clone: Distinct nucleotide sequences in the sample also encode this CDR3. V usage is TRBV5-1 and J usage is TRBJ1-1; D is perhaps TRBD1 (5 bases). The CDR3 is 15 amino acids. In germline, CDR1 is SGHRS, CDR2 YFSETQ. V lost 0 bases and J 4 bases, leaving 13 bases between the germline ends. The CDR3 bases are TGCGCCAGCAGCTTGGATCCAGGGCCTGGCACTGAAGCTTTCTTT. Protein sequence: CASSLDPGPGTEAFF.

The chain recombines TRBV10-3 with TRBJ1-1; D is ambiguous. The germline CDR1 and CDR2 sequences are ENHRY and SYGVKD. V was pared by 7 bases and J by 0 bases, with 15 bases between. CDR3 size: 15 residues. CDR3 in amino acids: CAITPAGSLNTEAFF. The CDR3 DNA sequence: TGTGCCATCACTCCAGCAGGAAGTTTGAACACTGAAGCTTTCTTT.

V usage is TRBV5-1 and J usage is TRBJ2-7; no clear D gene. Trimming removed 3 bases at V and 7 bases at J, with 14 bases between. The CDR3 sequence is 13 residues long. Germline CDR1 reads SGHRS; CDR2 reads YFSETQ. The CDR3 region is CASSSGTQEEQYF. In nucleotides, the CDR3 is TGCGCCAGCAGCTCCGGAACGCAAGAGGAGCAGTACTTC. Full variable domain (rest looked up from reference TRBV5-1 and TRBJ2-7): KAGVTQTPRYLIKTRGQQVTLSCSPISGHRSVSWYQQTPGQGLQFLFEYFSETQRNKGNFPGRFSGRQFSNSRSEMNVSTLELGDSALYLCASSSGTQEEQYFGPGTRLTVT.

To note about this clone: Germline is not matched at one junction end, which may reflect a read error. The genes are TRBV7-9 and TRBJ1-2, with TRBD1 matching over 8 bases. This CDR3 contains 14 residues. Germline V gene sequence: CDR1 SEHNR, CDR2 FQNEAQ (reference sequence). The CDR3 DNA reads as TGTGCCAGCCGTGGGACAGGCCGAAACTATGTCTACACCTTC. Encoded protein: CASRGTGRNYVYTF. The full variable domain, completed using reference TRBV7-9 and TRBJ1-2, is DTGVSQNPRHKITKRGQNVTFRCDPISEHNRLYWYRQTLGQGPEFLTYFQNEAQLEKSRLLSDRFSAERPKGSFSTLEIQRTEQGDSAMYLCASRGTGRNYVYTFGSGTRLTVV.

J is TRBJ2-1 and V is TRBV19, with TRBD2 matching over 12 bases. From germline, CDR1 is LNHDA and CDR2 SQIVND (reference sequence). This CDR3 is built from 15 residues. After removal of 3 bases from V and 6 bases from J, the junction contained 3 bases not matched to a gene. CDR3 protein: CASSILAGGFNEQFF. DNA for the CDR3: TGTGCCAGTAGTATCCTAGCGGGAGGGTTCAATGAGCAGTTCTTC. The full variable domain, with the rest looked up from reference TRBV19 and TRBJ2-1, is DGGITQSPKYLFRKEGQNVTLSCEQNLNHDAMYWYRQDPGQGLRLIYYSQIVNDFQKGDIAEGYSVSREKKESFPLTVTSAQKNPTAFYLCASSILAGGFNEQFFGPGTRLTVL.

Written as DNA, the CDR3 is TGTGCCAGCAGCGGGACCGTGAACACTGAAGCTTTCTTT. Translation: CASSGTVNTEAFF. The rearrangement uses TRBV7-9 and TRBJ1-1, with D possibly TRBD1 on 5 matching bases. V gave up 5 bases and J gave up 0 bases, with 7 bases separating them. The CDR3 has 13 amino acids. Germline V gene sequence: CDR1 SEHNR, CDR2 FQNEAQ (reference sequence).